The following is a T cell receptor (beta chain) sequence with its context. No antigen is known for it. Sequencing was performed with immunoSEQ multiplex PCR; in TCRdb, only in-frame clones are kept and a portion is missing. This sample yields more than 90,000 clones, of which 90% to 95% are seen a single time; 0.4% to 0.6% belongs to the top ten. This sample was included in a study of graft-versus-host responses after intestinal transplantation. Study-level information: Among the recipients, transplants were multivisceral, liver-intestinal, or isolated intestinal. Anti-thymocyte globulin was used for induction in all recipients, who then took tacrolimus and steroids for approximately 3 years. Study-wide points: Early after transplant, HvG declines were associated with peak levels of circulating GvH clones. GvH clones turned up in recipient marrow; some had shown up first in ileum or blood.

Trimming removed 10 bases from V and 0 bases from J, with 22 bases in between. CDR1 is ENHRY, CDR2 SYGVKD, per germline. The CDR3 consists of 17 residues. The chain joins TRBV10-3 to TRBJ2-1; a possible D gene is TRBD1 (6 bases). This TCR was sampled from a human donor who received an intestinal transplant. This material consisted of unstimulated CD8+ T cells sorted from spleen or lymph node cells, taken before intestinal transplant. CDR3 amino acids: CATLDRDILSSYNEQFF. CDR3 nucleotide sequence: TGTGCCACCCTCGACCGGGACATTCTGAGCTCCTACAATGAGCAGTTCTTC.